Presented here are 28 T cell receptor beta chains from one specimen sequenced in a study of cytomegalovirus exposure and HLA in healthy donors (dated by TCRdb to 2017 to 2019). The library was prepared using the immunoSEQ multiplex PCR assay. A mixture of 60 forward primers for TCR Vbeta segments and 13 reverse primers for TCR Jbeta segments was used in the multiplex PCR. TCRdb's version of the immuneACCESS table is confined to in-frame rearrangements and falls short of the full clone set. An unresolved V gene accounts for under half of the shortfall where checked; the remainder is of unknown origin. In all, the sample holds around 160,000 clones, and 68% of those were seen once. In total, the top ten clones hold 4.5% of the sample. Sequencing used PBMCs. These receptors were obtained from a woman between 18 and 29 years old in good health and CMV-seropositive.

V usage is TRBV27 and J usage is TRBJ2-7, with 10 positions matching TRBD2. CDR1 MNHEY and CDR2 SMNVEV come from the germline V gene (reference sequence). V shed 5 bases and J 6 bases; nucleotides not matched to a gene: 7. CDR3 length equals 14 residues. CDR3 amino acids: CASSPSSGSLEQYF. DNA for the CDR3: TGTGCCAGCAGTCCATCTAGCGGGAGCCTCGAGCAGTACTTC.

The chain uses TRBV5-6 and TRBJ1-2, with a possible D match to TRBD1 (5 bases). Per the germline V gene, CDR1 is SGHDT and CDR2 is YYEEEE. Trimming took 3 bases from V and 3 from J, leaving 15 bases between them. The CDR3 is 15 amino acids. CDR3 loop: CASSSRAGTDYGYTF. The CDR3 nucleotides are TGTGCCAGCAGCTCTCGTGCAGGGACTGACTATGGCTACACCTTC. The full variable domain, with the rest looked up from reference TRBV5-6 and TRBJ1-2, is DAGVTQSPTHLIKTRGQQVTLRCSPKSGHDTVSWYQQALGQGPQFIFQYYEEEERQRGNFPDRFSGHQFPNYSSELNVNALLLGDSALYLCASSSRAGTDYGYTFGSGTRLTVV.

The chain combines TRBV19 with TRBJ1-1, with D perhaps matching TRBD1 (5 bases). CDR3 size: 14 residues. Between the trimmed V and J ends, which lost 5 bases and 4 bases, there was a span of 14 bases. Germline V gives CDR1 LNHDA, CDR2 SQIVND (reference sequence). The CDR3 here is CASSLQGGGTEAFF. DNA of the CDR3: TGTGCCAGTAGTCTTCAGGGAGGCGGCACTGAAGCTTTCTTT.

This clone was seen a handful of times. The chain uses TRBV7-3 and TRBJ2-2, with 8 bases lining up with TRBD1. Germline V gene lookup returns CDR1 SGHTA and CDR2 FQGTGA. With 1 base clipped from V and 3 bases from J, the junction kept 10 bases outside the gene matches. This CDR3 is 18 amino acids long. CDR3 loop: CASSLNGRTGTYTGELFF. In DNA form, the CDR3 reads TGTGCCAGCAGCTTAAATGGAAGGACAGGGACTTACACCGGGGAGCTGTTTTTT.

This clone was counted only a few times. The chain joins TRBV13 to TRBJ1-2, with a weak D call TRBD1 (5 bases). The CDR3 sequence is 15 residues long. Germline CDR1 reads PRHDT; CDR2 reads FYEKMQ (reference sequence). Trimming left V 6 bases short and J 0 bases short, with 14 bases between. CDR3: CASSLRGNSNYGYTF. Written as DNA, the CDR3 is TGTGCCAGCAGTCTCCGGGGGAATTCTAACTATGGCTACACCTTC.

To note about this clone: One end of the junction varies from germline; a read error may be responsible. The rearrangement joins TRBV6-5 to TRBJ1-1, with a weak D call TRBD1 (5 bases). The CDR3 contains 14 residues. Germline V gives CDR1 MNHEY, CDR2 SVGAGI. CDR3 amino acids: CASSGGAGWTGAFF. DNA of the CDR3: TGTGCCAGCAGTGGAGGGGCGGGCTGGACTGGAGCTTTCTTT.

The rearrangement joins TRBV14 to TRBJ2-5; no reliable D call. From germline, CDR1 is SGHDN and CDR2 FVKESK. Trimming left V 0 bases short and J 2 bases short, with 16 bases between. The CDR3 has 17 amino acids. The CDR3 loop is CASSQDTFLERQETQYF. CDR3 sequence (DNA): TGTGCCAGCAGCCAAGACACCTTTCTAGAAAGGCAAGAGACCCAGTACTTC.

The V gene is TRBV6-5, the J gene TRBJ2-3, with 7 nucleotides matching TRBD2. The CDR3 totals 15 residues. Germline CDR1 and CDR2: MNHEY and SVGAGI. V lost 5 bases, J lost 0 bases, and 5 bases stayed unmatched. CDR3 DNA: TGTGCCAGCAGTGTTAGCGGGTCTAGCACAGATACGCAGTATTTT. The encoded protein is CASSVSGSSTDTQYF.

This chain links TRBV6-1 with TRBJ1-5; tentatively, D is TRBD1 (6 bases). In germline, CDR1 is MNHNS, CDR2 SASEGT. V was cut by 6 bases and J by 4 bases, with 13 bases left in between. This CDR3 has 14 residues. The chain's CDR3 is CASRQTGINQPQHF. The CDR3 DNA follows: TGTGCCAGCAGGCAGACAGGTATTAATCAGCCCCAGCATTTT.

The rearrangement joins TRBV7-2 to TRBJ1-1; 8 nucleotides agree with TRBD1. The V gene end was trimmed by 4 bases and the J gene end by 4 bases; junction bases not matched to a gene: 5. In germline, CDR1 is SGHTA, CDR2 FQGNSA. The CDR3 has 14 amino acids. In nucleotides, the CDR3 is TGTGCCAGCAGCTACGACAGGGGAGTCACTGAAGCTTTCTTT. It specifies CASSYDRGVTEAFF.

The CDR3 DNA reads as TGTGCCAGCAGCTTGGAAGATTTGACTAGCGGGGGGGCTGGAATGGAGACCCAGTACTTC. It yields the protein CASSLEDLTSGGAGMETQYF. This chain joins TRBV5-4 and TRBJ2-5; 14 bases agree with TRBD2. Germline assignment: CDR1 SGHNT and CDR2 YYREEE (reference sequence). After removal of 0 bases from V and 5 bases from J, the junction contained 15 bases not matched to a gene. CDR3 length: 20 amino acids.

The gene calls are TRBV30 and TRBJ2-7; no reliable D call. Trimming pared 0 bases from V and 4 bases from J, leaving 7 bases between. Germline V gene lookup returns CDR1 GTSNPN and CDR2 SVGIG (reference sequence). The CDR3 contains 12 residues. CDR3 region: CAWSVGAYEQYF. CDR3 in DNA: TGTGCCTGGAGTGTTGGAGCTTACGAGCAGTACTTC.

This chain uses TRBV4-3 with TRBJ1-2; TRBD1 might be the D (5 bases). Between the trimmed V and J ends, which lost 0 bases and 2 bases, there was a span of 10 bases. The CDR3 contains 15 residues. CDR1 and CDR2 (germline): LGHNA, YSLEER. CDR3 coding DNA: TGCGCCAGCAGCCAAGATCGAAGGACAAACTATGGCTACACCTTC. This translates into CASSQDRRTNYGYTF.

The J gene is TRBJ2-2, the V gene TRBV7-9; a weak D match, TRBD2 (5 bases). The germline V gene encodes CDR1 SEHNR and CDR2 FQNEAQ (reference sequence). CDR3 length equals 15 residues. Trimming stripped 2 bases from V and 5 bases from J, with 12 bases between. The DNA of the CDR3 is TGTGCCAGCAGCTTATTGGGAGATTCAACCGGGGAGCTGTTTTTT. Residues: CASSLLGDSTGELFF. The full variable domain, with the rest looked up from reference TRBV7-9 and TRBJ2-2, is DTGVSQNPRHKITKRGQNVTFRCDPISEHNRLYWYRQTLGQGPEFLTYFQNEAQLEKSRLLSDRFSAERPKGSFSTLEIQRTEQGDSAMYLCASSLLGDSTGELFFGEGSRLTVL.

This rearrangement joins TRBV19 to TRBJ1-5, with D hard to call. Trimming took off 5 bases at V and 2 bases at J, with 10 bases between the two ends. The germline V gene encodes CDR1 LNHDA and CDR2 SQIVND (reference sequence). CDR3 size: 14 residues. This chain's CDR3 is CASSSNGGNQPQHF. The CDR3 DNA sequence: TGTGCCAGTAGTTCCAACGGGGGCAATCAGCCCCAGCATTTT.

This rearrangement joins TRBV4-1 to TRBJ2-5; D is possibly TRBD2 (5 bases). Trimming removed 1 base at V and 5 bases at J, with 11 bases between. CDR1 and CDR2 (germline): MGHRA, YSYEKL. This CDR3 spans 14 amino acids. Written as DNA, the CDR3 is TGCGCCAGCAGCCAAGTGCCTAGCAGGGAGACCCAGTACTTC. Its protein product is CASSQVPSRETQYF.

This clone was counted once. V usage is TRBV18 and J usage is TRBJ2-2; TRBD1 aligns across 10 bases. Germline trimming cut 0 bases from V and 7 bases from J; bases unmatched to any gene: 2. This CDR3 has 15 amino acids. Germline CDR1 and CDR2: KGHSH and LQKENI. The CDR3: CASSPPGTGVGELFF. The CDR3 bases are TGTGCCAGCTCACCACCCGGGACAGGGGTCGGGGAGCTGTTTTTT. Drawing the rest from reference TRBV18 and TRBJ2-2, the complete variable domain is NAGVMQNPRHLVRRRGQEARLRCSPMKGHSHVYWYRQLPEEGLKFMVYLQKENIIDESGMPKERFSAEFPKEGPSILRIQQVVRGDSAAYFCASSPPGTGVGELFFGEGSRLTVL.

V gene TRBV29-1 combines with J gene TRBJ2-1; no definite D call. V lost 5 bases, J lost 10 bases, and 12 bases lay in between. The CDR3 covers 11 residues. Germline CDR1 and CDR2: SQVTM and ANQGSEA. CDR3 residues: CSVITAVEQFF. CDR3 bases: TGCAGCGTTATCACTGCGGTGGAGCAGTTCTTC.

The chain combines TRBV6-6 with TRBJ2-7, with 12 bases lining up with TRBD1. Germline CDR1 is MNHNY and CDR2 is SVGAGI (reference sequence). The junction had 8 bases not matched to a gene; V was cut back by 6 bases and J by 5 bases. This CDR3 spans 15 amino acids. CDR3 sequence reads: CASRMGTGGSDEQYF. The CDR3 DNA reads TGTGCCAGCAGAATGGGGACAGGGGGCTCGGACGAGCAGTACTTC.

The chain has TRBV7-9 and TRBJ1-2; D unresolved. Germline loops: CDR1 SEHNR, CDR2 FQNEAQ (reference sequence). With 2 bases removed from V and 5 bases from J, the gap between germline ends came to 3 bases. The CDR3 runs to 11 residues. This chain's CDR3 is CASSLLYGYTF. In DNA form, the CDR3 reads TGTGCCAGCAGCTTACTTTATGGCTACACCTTC.

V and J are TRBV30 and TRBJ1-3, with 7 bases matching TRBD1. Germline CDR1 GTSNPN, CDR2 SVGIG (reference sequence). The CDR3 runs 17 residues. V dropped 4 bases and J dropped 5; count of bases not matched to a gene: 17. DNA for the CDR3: TGTGCCTGGAAATCGCGGCAGGGGGGACTTCGTAGAAACACCATATATTTT. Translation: CAWKSRQGGLRRNTIYF. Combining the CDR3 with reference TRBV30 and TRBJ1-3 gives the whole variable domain SQTIHQWPATLVQPVGSPLSLECTVEGTSNPNLYWYRQAAGRGLQLLFYSVGIGQISSEVPQNLSASRPQDRQFILSSKKLLLSDSGFYLCAWKSRQGGLRRNTIYFGEGSWLTVV.

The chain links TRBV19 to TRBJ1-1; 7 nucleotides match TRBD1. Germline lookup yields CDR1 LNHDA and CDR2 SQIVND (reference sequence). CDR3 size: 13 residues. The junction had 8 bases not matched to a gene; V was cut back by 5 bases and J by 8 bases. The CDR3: CASSGRGAAEAFF. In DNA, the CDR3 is TGTGCCAGTAGTGGCAGGGGGGCAGCAGAAGCTTTCTTT.

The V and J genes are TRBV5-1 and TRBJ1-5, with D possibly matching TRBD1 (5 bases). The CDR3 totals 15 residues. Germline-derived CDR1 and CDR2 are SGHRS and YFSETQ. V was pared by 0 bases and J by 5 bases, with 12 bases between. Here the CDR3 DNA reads TGCGCCAGCAGCTTGGCTGCAGAAGGGGATCAGCCCCAGCATTTT. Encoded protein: CASSLAAEGDQPQHF.

The CDR3 protein is CASSQDPLGRWEKLFF. CDR3 nucleotide sequence: TGTGCCAGCAGCCAAGATCCTTTAGGGAGGTGGGAAAAACTGTTTTTT. This chain joins TRBV4-2 and TRBJ1-4; D remains unclear. Germline V gives CDR1 LGHNA, CDR2 YNFKEQ. The CDR3 is 16 residues long. Trimming removed 0 bases at V and 8 bases at J, with 16 bases between.

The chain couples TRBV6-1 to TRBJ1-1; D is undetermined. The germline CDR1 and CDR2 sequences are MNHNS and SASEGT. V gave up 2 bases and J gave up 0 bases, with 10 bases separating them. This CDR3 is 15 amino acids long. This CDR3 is CASSESLALNTEAFF. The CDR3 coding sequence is TGTGCCAGCAGTGAATCGCTGGCCTTGAACACTGAAGCTTTCTTT.

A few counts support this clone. This chain's CDR3 is CVVQGHNYGYTF. CDR3 coding DNA: TGTGTTGTACAGGGGCATAACTATGGCTACACCTTC. The chain links TRBV28 to TRBJ1-2, with TRBD1 matching over 7 bases. The CDR3 runs to 12 residues. Germline V lookup: CDR1 MDHEN, CDR2 SYDVKM.

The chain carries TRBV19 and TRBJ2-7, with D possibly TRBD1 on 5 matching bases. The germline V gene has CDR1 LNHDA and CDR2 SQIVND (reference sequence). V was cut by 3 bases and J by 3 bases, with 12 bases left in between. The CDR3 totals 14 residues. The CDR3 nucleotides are TGTGCCAGTAGTATTCAAACAGGTTACTACGAGCAGTACTTC. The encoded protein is CASSIQTGYYEQYF.

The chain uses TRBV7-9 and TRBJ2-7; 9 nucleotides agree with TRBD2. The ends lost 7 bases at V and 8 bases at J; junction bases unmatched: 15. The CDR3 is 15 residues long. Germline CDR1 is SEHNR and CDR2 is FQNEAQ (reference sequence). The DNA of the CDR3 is TGTGCCAGCACCCCGCTCGTAGTAGCGGGAGTCAAGCAGTACTTC. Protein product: CASTPLVVAGVKQYF.